This TCR beta chain was retrieved from a study of OX40 agonist ivuxolimab in advanced cancers. Regarding the study in general: Ivuxolimab was an agonistic, fully human IgG2 monoclonal antibody directed against OX40 (CD134), a costimulatory receptor. Prior anti-PD-1, anti-PD-L1 or anti-CTLA-4 therapy was permitted, and 35% to 40% of dose-escalation patients had received checkpoint inhibitors. The paper reports the monotherapy dose-escalation portion (N ≈ 50 patients) of the phase I ivuxolimab trial. Intravenous ivuxolimab was administered to patients every 2 weeks at six dose levels: 0.01, 0.1, 0.3, 1.5, 3 and 10 mg/kg. Three dose-escalation patients achieved partial responses, one with hepatocellular carcinoma and two with cutaneous melanoma. Of the approximately 50 dose-escalation patients, hepatocellular carcinoma was present in about 20, melanoma in around 15, renal cell carcinoma in 9 and head and neck cancer in 9. The purpose of peripheral TCRbeta sequencing was to test whether ivuxolimab changed TCR sequence diversity and led to clonal T-cell expansion. A male proportion of about 79% and a mean age of approximately 60 years, ranging from 23 to 79, were recorded for the dose-escalation cohort. The full study reports these points: Low levels of normalized T-cell clonal expansion were also seen in some patients who did not respond. Which antigens the clonally expanded peripheral T cells were specific for was not determined. In partial responders in the 0.1-3.0 mg/kg groups, normalized peripheral clonal expansion was found to be among the lowest, especially among CD8+ T cells. After ivuxolimab, expanded clones were on average more numerous among CD8+ T cells than among CD4+ T cells. At doses from 0.1 to 3.0 mg/kg, clonal expansion was seen in both CD4+ and CD8+ blood T cells between baseline and week 6.

Patients with autoimmune disease history or receiving systemic immunosuppression were excluded from the trial. Peripheral blood for TCR sequencing was collected from all dose cohorts at baseline, on cycle 4 day 1, and on cycle 7 day 1. The samples were taken from a phase I, first-in-human, multicenter, open-label dose-escalation trial of ivuxolimab. The trial enrolled adults with locally advanced or metastatic head and neck squamous cell, hepatocellular, melanoma or renal cell carcinoma. Before TCR sequencing, CD4+ T cells and CD8+ T cells from peripheral blood were sorted into separate populations. Trimming takes 0 bases from V and 7 bases from J, and the germline ends sit 15 bases apart. From the cysteine through the phenylalanine, the CDR3 covers 16 amino acids. Left in the record is the CDR3 DNA by itself, 48 bases read in frame from the first base. CDR1 and CDR2 are read off the germline V gene as LGHNA and YNFKEQ.

For sequencing of the TCRbeta CDR3 region, genomic DNA was extracted from the sorted cells. The immunoSEQ Assay was used to sequence the TCRbeta CDR3 regions. TCRdb took this table from immuneACCESS and kept in-frame rearrangements with V and J called. Such tables lack part of the clones; where checked against another copy, unresolved V genes explain under half of the gap, and the rest is unexplained. The sample records approximately 70,000 clones, approximately 88% of which are singletons. The biggest ten clones account for 7.9% of the sample. Notes on this clone: Its binding antigen is unknown. No much larger clone exists at a distance of one base, and base qualities are not known.

The chain was built from TRBV4-2 and TRBJ1-4, with the identity of the D gene unclear. Material: CD4+ or CD8+ T cells sorted from blood, obtained in a trial of the OX40 agonist ivuxolimab. This clonotype was obtained from an adult with an advanced solid tumor such as melanoma, head and neck, liver or kidney cancer. At the DNA level, the sequence is TGTGCCAGCAGCCAAGACCCGGCAGCCGCGGGTGAAAAACTGTTTTTT. The resulting protein is CASSQDPAAAGEKLFF.